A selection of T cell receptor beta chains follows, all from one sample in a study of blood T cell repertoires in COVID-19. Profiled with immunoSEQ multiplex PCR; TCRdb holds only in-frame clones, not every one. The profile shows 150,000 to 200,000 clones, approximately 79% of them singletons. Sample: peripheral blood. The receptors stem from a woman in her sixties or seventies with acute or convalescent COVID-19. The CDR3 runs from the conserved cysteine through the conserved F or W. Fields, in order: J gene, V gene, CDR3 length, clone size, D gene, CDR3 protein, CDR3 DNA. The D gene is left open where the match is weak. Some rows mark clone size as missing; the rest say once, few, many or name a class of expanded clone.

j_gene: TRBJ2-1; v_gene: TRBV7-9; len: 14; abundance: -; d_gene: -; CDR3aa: CASSLTESYNEQFF; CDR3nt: TGTGCCAGCAGCTTGACAGAATCCTACAATGAGCAGTTCTTC
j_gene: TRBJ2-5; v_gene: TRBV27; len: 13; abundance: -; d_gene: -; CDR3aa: CASSHGTQETQYF; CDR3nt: TGTGCCAGCAGTCACGGTACCCAAGAGACCCAGTACTTC
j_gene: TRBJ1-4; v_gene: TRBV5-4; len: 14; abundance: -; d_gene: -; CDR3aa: CASTDNPGNEKLFF; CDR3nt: TGTGCCAGCACCGATAACCCGGGAAATGAAAAACTGTTTTTT
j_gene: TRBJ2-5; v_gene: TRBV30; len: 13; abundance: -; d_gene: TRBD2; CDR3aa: CAWKNLAEETQYF; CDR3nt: TGTGCCTGGAAGAACCTAGCGGAAGAGACCCAGTACTTC
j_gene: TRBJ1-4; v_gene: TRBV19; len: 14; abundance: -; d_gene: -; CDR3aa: CASSMVGSDEKLFF; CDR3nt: TGTGCCAGTAGTATGGTAGGGAGCGATGAAAAACTGTTTTTT
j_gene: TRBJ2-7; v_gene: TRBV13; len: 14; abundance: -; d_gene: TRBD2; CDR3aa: CASSLGRLAYEQYF; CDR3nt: TGTGCCAGCAGCTTAGGCCGACTAGCGTACGAGCAGTACTTC
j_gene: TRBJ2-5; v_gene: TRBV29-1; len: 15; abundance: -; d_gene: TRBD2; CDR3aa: CSHRTSGSWGETQYF; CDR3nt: TGCAGCCACCGGACTAGCGGGAGTTGGGGGGAGACCCAGTACTTC
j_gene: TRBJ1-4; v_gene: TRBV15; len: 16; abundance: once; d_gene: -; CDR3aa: CATSSAGLTTNEKLFF; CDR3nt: TGTGCCACCAGCAGTGCGGGGCTCACAACTAATGAAAAACTGTTTTTT
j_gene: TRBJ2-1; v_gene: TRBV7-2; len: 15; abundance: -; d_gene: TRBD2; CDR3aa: CASSLGTSGRGSQFF; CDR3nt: TGTGCCAGCAGCTTAGGGACTAGCGGGAGGGGGTCTCAGTTCTTC
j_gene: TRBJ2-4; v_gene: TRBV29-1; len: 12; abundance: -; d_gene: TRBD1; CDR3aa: CSILQGENIQYF; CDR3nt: TGCAGCATCCTACAGGGGGAAAACATTCAGTACTTC
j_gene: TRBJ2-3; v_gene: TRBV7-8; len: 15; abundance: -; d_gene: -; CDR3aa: CASSLVGGRTDTQYF; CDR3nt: TGTGCCAGCAGCTTAGTCGGGGGGCGCACAGATACGCAGTATTTT
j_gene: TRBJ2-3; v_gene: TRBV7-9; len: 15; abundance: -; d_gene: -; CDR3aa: CASRIRDKSTDTQYF; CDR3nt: TGTGCCAGCAGGATCCGGGACAAGAGCACAGATACGCAGTATTTT
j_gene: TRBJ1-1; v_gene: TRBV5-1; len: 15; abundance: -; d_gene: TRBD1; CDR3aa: CASRIGGQGGSEAFF; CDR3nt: TGCGCCAGCAGGATTGGAGGACAGGGTGGGTCTGAAGCTTTCTTT
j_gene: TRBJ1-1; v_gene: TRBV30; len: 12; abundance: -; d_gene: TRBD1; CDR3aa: CAWIRQGSEAFF; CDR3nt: TGTGCCTGGATTCGACAGGGGTCTGAAGCTTTCTTT
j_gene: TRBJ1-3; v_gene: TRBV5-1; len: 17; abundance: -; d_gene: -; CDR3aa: CASSLSGPPSSGNTIYF; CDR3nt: TGCGCCAGCAGCTTGTCTGGGCCCCCAAGCTCTGGAAACACCATATATTTT
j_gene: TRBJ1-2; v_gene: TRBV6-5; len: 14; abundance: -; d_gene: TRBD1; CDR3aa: CASREGQGSYGYTF; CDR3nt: TGTGCCAGCAGGGAGGGACAGGGGAGCTATGGCTACACCTTC
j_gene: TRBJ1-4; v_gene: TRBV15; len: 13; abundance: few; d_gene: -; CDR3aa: CATSRVLSLGLFF; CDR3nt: TGTGCCACCAGCAGAGTCCTTTCTCTCGGTCTGTTTTTT
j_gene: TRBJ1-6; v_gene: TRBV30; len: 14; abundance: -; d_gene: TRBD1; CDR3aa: CAWRGGDRNSPLHF; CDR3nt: TGTGCCTGGAGAGGGGGCGACAGAAATTCACCCCTCCACTTT
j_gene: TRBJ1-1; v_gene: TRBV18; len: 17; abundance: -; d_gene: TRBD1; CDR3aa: CASSPLSQGAPGTEAFF; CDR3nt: TGTGCCAGCTCACCATTGTCGCAGGGGGCACCAGGCACTGAAGCTTTCTTT
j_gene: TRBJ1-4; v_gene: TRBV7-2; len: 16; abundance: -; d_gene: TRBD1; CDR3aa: CASSLRRGTGNEKLFF; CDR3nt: TGTGCCAGCAGCTTAAGAAGAGGGACAGGGAATGAAAAACTGTTTTTT
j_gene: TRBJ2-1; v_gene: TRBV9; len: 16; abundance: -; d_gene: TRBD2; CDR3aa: CASSGRLAVSYNEQFF; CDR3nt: TGTGCCAGCAGCGGACGACTAGCGGTATCCTACAATGAGCAGTTCTTC
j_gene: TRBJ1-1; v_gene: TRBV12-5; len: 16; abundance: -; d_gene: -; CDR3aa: CASGLERGRGNTEAFF; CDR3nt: TGTGCTAGTGGTTTGGAGCGGGGGCGCGGGAACACTGAAGCTTTCTTT
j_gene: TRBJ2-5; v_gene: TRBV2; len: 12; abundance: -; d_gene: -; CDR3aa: CASSAQQETQYF; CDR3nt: TGTGCCAGCAGTGCCCAACAAGAGACCCAGTACTTC
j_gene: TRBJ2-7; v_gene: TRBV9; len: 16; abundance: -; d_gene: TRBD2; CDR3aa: CASSALAGGPSYEQYF; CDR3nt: TGTGCCAGCAGCGCATTAGCGGGAGGGCCCTCTTACGAGCAGTACTTC
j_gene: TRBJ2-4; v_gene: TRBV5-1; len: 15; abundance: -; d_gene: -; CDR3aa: CASSRGRGPMDIQYF; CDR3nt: TGCGCCAGCAGCCGGGGTCGAGGCCCAATGGACATTCAGTACTTC
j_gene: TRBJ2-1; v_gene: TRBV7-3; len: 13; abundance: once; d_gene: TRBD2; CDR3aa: CASSPNREDEQFF; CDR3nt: TGTGCCAGCAGCCCCAACCGGGAGGATGAGCAGTTCTTC
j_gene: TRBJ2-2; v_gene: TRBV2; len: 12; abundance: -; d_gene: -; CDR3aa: CASSSGAGELFF; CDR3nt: TGTGCCAGCAGTTCGGGGGCCGGGGAGCTGTTTTTT
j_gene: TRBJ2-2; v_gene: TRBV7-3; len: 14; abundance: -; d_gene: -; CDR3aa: CASSSGLITGELFF; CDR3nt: TGTGCCAGCAGCTCGGGACTTATCACCGGGGAGCTGTTTTTT
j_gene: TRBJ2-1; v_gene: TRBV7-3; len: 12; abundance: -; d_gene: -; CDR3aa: CASSAGVNEQFF; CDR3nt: TGTGCCAGCAGCGCCGGGGTGAATGAGCAGTTCTTC
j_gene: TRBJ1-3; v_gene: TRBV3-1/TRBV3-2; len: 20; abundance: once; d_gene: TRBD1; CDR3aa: CASSQILPRTGGPSGNTIYF; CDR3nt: TGTGCCAGCAGCCAAATCCTTCCCCGGACAGGGGGCCCCTCTGGAAACACCATATATTTT
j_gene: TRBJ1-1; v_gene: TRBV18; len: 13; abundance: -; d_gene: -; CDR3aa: CASSTRGSTEAFF; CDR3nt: TGTGCCAGCTCAACCAGGGGTTCGACTGAAGCTTTCTTT
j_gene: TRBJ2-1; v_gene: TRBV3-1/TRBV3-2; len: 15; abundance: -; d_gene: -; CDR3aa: CASSQGAFVYNEQFF; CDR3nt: TGTGCCAGCAGCCAAGGAGCTTTCGTCTACAATGAGCAGTTCTTC
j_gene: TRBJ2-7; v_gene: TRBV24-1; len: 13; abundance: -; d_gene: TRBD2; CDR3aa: CATGAGSSYEQYF; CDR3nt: TGTGCCACCGGAGCGGGATCCTCCTACGAGCAGTACTTC
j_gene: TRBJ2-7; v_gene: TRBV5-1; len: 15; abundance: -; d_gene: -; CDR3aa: CASSLDPGSIYEQYF; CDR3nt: TGCGCCAGCAGCTTGGACCCGGGGAGCATATACGAGCAGTACTTC
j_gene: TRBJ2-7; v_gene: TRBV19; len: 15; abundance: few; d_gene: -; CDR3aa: CASSHPGRGSYEQYF; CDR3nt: TGTGCCAGTAGTCACCCCGGCCGGGGTTCCTACGAGCAGTACTTC